The rows below give T cell receptor beta chains drawn from one sample of a study of identical twins. TCRdb re-derived calls from the 5' RACE reads in MiXCR, one entry per CDR3 protein. This sample has about 1.7 million distinct CDR3 sequences, with around a third found just once. Source material: cord blood. These receptors were collected from a newborn girl in good health. Each CDR3 is given with its conserved first and last residue. A D gene is named only where the DNA matches it firmly. Not all rows give a size; the values are once, few, many and, for expanded clones, a class.

abundance	v_gene	d_gene	j_gene	CDR3aa	CDR3nt
-	TRBV27	-	TRBJ2-7	CASSLLTQTYEQYF	TGTGCCAGCAGTTTATTGACCCAGACCTACGAGCAGTACTTC
-	TRBV20-1	TRBD1	TRBJ2-7	CSARRSQGAQEQYF	TGCAGTGCTAGGAGAAGTCAGGGGGCGCAGGAGCAGTACTTC
few	TRBV6-5	TRBD1	TRBJ2-7	CASSYSDRSTYEQYF	TGTGCCAGCAGTTACTCGGACAGGTCTACCTACGAGCAGTACTTC
few	TRBV13	TRBD2	TRBJ2-5	CASSLRGGPETQYF	TGTGCCAGCAGTCTACGGGGGGGCCCAGAGACCCAGTACTTC
few	TRBV4-1	TRBD2	TRBJ2-5	CASSQWLAGVGEQYF	TGCGCCAGCAGCCAATGGCTAGCGGGAGTCGGGGAGCAGTACTTC
few	TRBV20-1	TRBD1	TRBJ1-4	CSATDRGLEKLFF	TGCAGTGCTACCGACAGGGGGCTTGAAAAACTGTTTTTT
few	TRBV4-1	TRBD2	TRBJ2-7	CASSPRTSGGAYAYEQYF	TGCGCCAGCAGCCCCCGGACTAGCGGGGGGGCTTATGCCTACGAGCAGTACTTC
-	TRBV5-6	TRBD2	TRBJ2-1	CASSLVAGGSHEQFF	TGTGCCAGCAGCTTGGTAGCGGGGGGATCCCATGAGCAGTTCTTC
few	TRBV28	-	TRBJ1-1	CASSPLLKGLRSGRRDTEAFF	TGTGCCAGCAGTCCCCTTCTGAAGGGCCTTCGAAGTGGGCGGCGAGACACTGAAGCTTTCTTT
-	TRBV5-1	-	TRBJ1-1	CASSLSGFEAFF	TGCGCCAGCAGCTTGTCAGGGTTTGAAGCTTTCTTT
-	TRBV4-1	TRBD2	TRBJ2-3	CASSKPGLAGGRATDAQYF	TGCGCCAGCAGTAAACCGGGACTAGCGGGGGGACGGGCCACAGATGCGCAGTATTTT
-	TRBV6-5	-	TRBJ2-3	CASTGYTQYF	TGTGCCAGCACGGGATATACGCAGTATTTT
once	TRBV10-3	-	TRBJ2-1	CAISDRDGGYNEQFF	TGTGCCATCAGTGATCGGGACGGCGGGTACAATGAGCAGTTCTTC
-	TRBV7-8	-	TRBJ1-2	CASSVGTLNYGYTF	TGTGCCAGCAGCGTCGGGACACTTAACTATGGCTACACCTTC
-	TRBV2	TRBD1	TRBJ1-2	CASNLQGIGYGYTF	TGTGCCAGCAACCTACAGGGGATTGGGTATGGCTACACCTTC
-	TRBV24-1	-	TRBJ2-1	CATSDFRNSEQFF	TGTGCCACCAGTGATTTTAGGAACAGCGAGCAGTTCTTC
-	TRBV20-1	-	TRBJ2-7	CSARDPLARYEQYF	TGCAGTGCTAGAGATCCCCTAGCGAGGTACGAGCAGTACTTC
-	TRBV6-6	TRBD1	TRBJ2-5	CASRAWDRLQETQYF	TGTGCCAGCAGGGCCTGGGACAGGCTCCAAGAGACCCAGTACTTC
-	TRBV2	-	TRBJ2-1	CASSAPQRQFF	TGTGCCAGCAGTGCCCCGCAGCGGCAGTTCTTC
few	TRBV5-1	-	TRBJ2-3	CASSFQATDTQYF	TGCGCCAGCAGCTTTCAGGCCACAGATACGCAGTATTTT
-	TRBV20-1	-	TRBJ2-4	CSAMTSGNIQYF	TGCAGTGCGATGACTAGTGGGAACATTCAGTACTTC
-	TRBV20-1	-	TRBJ1-1	CSARVSGVPNTEAFF	TGCAGTGCTAGAGTGAGTGGAGTCCCGAACACTGAAGCTTTCTTT
-	TRBV14	-	TRBJ2-7	CASSAYRVHEQYF	TGTGCCAGCAGCGCTTACAGGGTCCACGAGCAGTACTTC
-	TRBV11-2	TRBD1	TRBJ2-3	CASSLYKGAVTDTQYF	TGTGCCAGCAGCTTATATAAGGGGGCAGTCACAGATACGCAGTATTTT
-	TRBV27	-	TRBJ1-1	CASSPGRTTEAFF	TGTGCCAGCAGTCCCGGACGGACCACTGAAGCTTTCTTT
-	TRBV13	-	TRBJ2-5	CASSPDLKETQYF	TGTGCCAGCAGCCCGGACCTCAAGGAGACCCAGTACTTC
-	TRBV5-1	-	TRBJ2-1	CASSALGGSSYNEQFF	TGCGCCAGCAGCGCCCTCGGGGGTAGCTCCTACAATGAGCAGTTCTTC
-	TRBV18	TRBD1	TRBJ1-2	CASSPEKDRWRNYGYTF	TGTGCCAGCTCACCAGAGAAGGACAGGTGGAGAAACTATGGCTACACCTTC
-	TRBV27	-	TRBJ1-6	CASSFSQYNSPLHF	TGTGCCAGCAGTTTTTCCCAGTATAATTCACCCCTCCACTTT
few	TRBV7-6	-	TRBJ2-2	CASSFRQGLTGELFF	TGTGCCAGCAGCTTTAGGCAGGGTTTGACCGGGGAGCTGTTTTTT
-	TRBV11-2	TRBD1	TRBJ1-2	CASSYYRDRANYGYTF	TGTGCCAGCAGCTATTATAGGGACAGAGCTAACTATGGCTACACCTTC
few	TRBV5-1	-	TRBJ1-4	CASSQGNSNEKLFF	TGCGCCAGCAGCCAAGGGAATTCTAATGAAAAACTGTTTTTT
few	TRBV4-2	TRBD2	TRBJ2-3	CASSQGGRATQYF	TGTGCCAGCAGCCAAGGCGGGAGGGCCACGCAGTATTTT
-	TRBV10-3	-	TRBJ2-3	CAISERNLGGPSTDTQYF	TGTGCCATCAGTGAGAGGAATTTAGGGGGACCTAGCACAGATACGCAGTATTTT
few	TRBV11-1	-	TRBJ2-7	CASSFGSVNYEQYF	TGTGCCAGCAGCTTCGGGAGCGTAAACTACGAGCAGTACTTC
-	TRBV5-6	-	TRBJ1-5	CASSYVDQPQHF	TGTGCCAGCAGCTATGTAGACCAGCCCCAGCATTTT
-	TRBV29-1	-	TRBJ2-7	CSVERTEDYNEQYF	TGCAGCGTTGAAAGGACAGAAGACTACAATGAGCAGTACTTC